This entry concerns a single TCR beta chain. As yet, its antigen is unknown. With baseline, cycle 4 day 1, and cycle 7 day 1 as timepoints, blood was sampled. This specimen belongs to a study of OX40 agonist ivuxolimab in advanced cancers. Across the whole study: It was permissible to have had prior anti-PD-1, anti-PD-L1 or anti-CTLA-4 therapy, and 40% had some. Whole-study findings and limits: Relatively little clonal expansion, among the lowest observed, appeared in partial responders at 0.1-3.0 mg/kg. Clonal expansion by week 6 occurred in CD4+ and CD8+ blood T cells (at 0.1 to 3.0 mg/kg).

This CDR3 has 16 amino acids. Trimming cost V 8 bases and J 7 bases; bases outside gene matches: 13. Germline V lookup: CDR1 PRHDT, CDR2 FYEKMQ (reference sequence). Some clones are missing from TCRdb's copy, which holds only in-frame ones; the method was immunoSEQ multiplex PCR. Altogether under 20,000 clones are present, approximately 90% being singletons, with the ten largest covering around 29%. J is TRBJ2-3 and V is TRBV13; 12 bases are shared with TRBD2. The TCR comes from an adult with an advanced solid tumor such as melanoma, head and neck, liver or kidney cancer. The specimen was CD4+ or CD8+ T cells sorted from blood, collected in a trial of the OX40 agonist ivuxolimab. This CDR3 is CASSNSPGLAGNTQYF. The CDR3 DNA is TGTGCCAGCTCGAATAGCCCCGGACTAGCGGGAAATACGCAGTATTTT.